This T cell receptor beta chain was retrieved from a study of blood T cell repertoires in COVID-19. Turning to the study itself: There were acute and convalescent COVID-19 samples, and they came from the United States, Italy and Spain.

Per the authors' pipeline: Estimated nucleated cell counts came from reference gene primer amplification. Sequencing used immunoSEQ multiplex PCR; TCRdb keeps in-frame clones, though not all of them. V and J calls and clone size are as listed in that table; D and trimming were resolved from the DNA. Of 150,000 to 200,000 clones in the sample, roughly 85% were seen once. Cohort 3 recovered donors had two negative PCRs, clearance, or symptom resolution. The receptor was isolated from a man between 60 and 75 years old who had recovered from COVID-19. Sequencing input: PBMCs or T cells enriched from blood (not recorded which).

In DNA form, the CDR3 reads TGTGCCACCTGGACAGCTTATGGCTACACCTTC. It specifies CATWTAYGYTF. The V and J genes are TRBV28 and TRBJ1-2, with D perhaps matching TRBD1 (6 bases). The germline gives CDR1 MDHEN, CDR2 SYDVKM. The CDR3 totals 11 residues. V shed 10 bases and J shed 5 bases, with 11 bases lying between them.